This T cell receptor beta chain is drawn from a study of blood T cell repertoires in COVID-19. Across the whole study: The cDNA or gDNA used as material had been derived from T cells, B-cell-depleted T cells, or PBMCs.

Trimming took 0 bases from V and 2 from J; bases not matched to a gene: 4. CDR1 and CDR2 (germline): SGDLS, YYNGEE. This CDR3 is 16 amino acids long. The repertoire was sequenced with immunoSEQ multiplex PCR; TCRdb's copy has only in-frame clones and lacks some. The sample lists 120,000 or so clones, approximately 85% occurring once. Input material: peripheral blood. This receptor was taken from a man aged 25 to 45 with COVID-19, enrolled during active disease. The rearrangement links TRBV9 to TRBJ2-2; TRBD1 matches at 7 bases. The chain's CDR3 is CASSVEGASNTGELFF. CDR3 DNA: TGTGCCAGCAGCGTAGAGGGGGCCTCTAACACCGGGGAGCTGTTTTTT.